This TCR beta chain was sequenced for a study of blood T cell repertoires in COVID-19. Repertoires were generated with immunoSEQ multiplex PCR, while TCRdb's copy carries only in-frame clones and drops some. The table records about 160,000 clones, roughly 87% of them present only once. The sequence was collected from a middle-aged woman who had been exposed to COVID-19. The material sequenced was PBMCs or T cells enriched from blood (not recorded which).

This CDR3 reads CASSQEGQGAFGAFF. The CDR3 coding sequence is TGTGCCAGCAGCCAAGAAGGACAGGGGGCGTTTGGGGCTTTCTTT. The chain joins TRBV3-1 (or the pseudogene TRBV3-2) to TRBJ1-1, with 11 bases lining up with TRBD1. CDR3 length equals 15 residues. CDR1 and CDR2 from the germline V gene are LGHDT and YNNKEL (reference sequence). V lost 0 bases, J lost 11 bases, and 8 bases stayed unmatched.